A single sample is the source of the 18 T cell receptor beta chains below, sequenced in a study of T-cell reconstitution after alpha-beta-depleted transplantation in children. Overall study results and limits: When one year had passed after transplant, most T-cell counts and diversity came from newly produced T cells.

As it was prepared, the TCRbeta library received unique molecular identifiers. From the PCR reads, TCRdb called clonotypes with MiXCR, one entry per CDR3 protein. The data contain about 300,000 distinct CDR3 sequences, over 7.5% of them singletons. These TCRs' antigens remain unknown. The sample here was peripheral blood, taken 360 days after TCRalphabeta/CD19-depleted stem cell transplant. These receptors came from a female patient aged 2-10 years who had a stem cell transplant for Fanconi anemia, so the T cells may come from the graft donor.

This clonotype was seen a handful of times. CDR3 sequence reads: CASSQDYLAFYGYTF. CDR3 nucleotides: TGCGCCAGCAGCCAAGACTATTTAGCCTTCTATGGCTACACCTTC. The chain joins TRBV4-3 to TRBJ1-2; D unresolved. CDR1 is LGHNA and CDR2 is YSLEER in the germline V gene. Trimming shortened V by 0 bases and J by 4 bases, and 12 bases separated the two germline ends. This CDR3 has 15 residues.

This clonotype was counted between two and nine times. V usage is TRBV12-3 or TRBV12-4 and J usage is TRBJ1-4; tentative D call: TRBD1 (5 bases). Between the trimmed V and J ends, which lost 3 bases and 4 bases, there was a span of 18 bases. The CDR3 length is 17 residues. The CDR3 region is CASSFSFRDGDNEKLFF. The DNA for the CDR3 is TGTGCCAGCAGTTTCAGTTTCCGGGACGGAGATAATGAAAAACTGTTTTTT.

This clonotype was observed many times. The rearrangement uses TRBV5-1 and TRBJ2-7; D uncertain. Germline CDR1 is SGHRS and CDR2 is YFSETQ. The V gene lost 1 base and the J gene lost 1 base, with 12 bases spanning the gap. The length of the CDR3 is 15 residues. DNA of the CDR3: TGCGCCAGCAGCTTGTGGTATGACACTTCCTACGAGCAGTACTTC. Its protein is CASSLWYDTSYEQYF.

This clonotype was counted at least ten times. V and J are TRBV7-2 and TRBJ2-1; D is unresolved. V shed 5 bases and J shed 4 bases, with 3 bases lying between them. The CDR3 totals 11 residues. From germline, CDR1 is SGHTA and CDR2 FQGNSA. In nucleotides, the CDR3 is TGTGCCAGCAGCGATTACAATGAGCAGTTCTTC. This encodes CASSDYNEQFF.

This chain links TRBV25-1 with TRBJ1-4, with a weak D call TRBD1 (5 bases). V lost 5 bases to trimming and J lost 10 bases, with 8 bases between them. The CDR3 contains 11 residues. The germline gives CDR1 MGHDK, CDR2 SYGVNS. The CDR3 reads CASSPGSKLFF. The CDR3, as DNA: TGTGCCAGCAGTCCAGGGTCAAAACTGTTTTTT.

The sample holds many counts of this clonotype. V and J are TRBV9 and TRBJ2-3; D possibly uses TRBD1 or TRBD2 (5 bases each). V lost 0 bases and J lost 7, with 9 bases in between. This CDR3 comprises 13 residues. Germline V gene sequence: CDR1 SGDLS, CDR2 YYNGEE. The CDR3 DNA reads TGTGCCAGCAGCGTAGGGGGGTGGCATACGCAGTATTTT. This encodes CASSVGGWHTQYF.

This clonotype was observed a few times. The chain is built from TRBV3-1 and TRBJ1-1, with TRBD1 matching over 12 bases. Losses at the gene ends were 8 bases for V and 6 bases for J; bases not matched to a gene: 4. The CDR3 sequence is 13 residues long. The germline V gene has CDR1 LGHDT and CDR2 YNNKEL (reference sequence). In DNA form, the CDR3 reads TGTGCCAGCCGGGACAGGGGGCGGCCTGAAGCTTTCTTT. This translates into CASRDRGRPEAFF.

This clonotype was counted ten times or more. V is TRBV25-1 and J is TRBJ2-3, with 7 bases identical to TRBD2. Germline CDR1 is MGHDK and CDR2 is SYGVNS. This CDR3 is 15 amino acids long. J gave up 5 bases and V 3 bases, and 8 bases lay outside the gene matches. The CDR3 region has the DNA TGTGCCAGCAGTGATCCCCGGGGGGAGGGAGATACGCAGTATTTT. It is translated as CASSDPRGEGDTQYF.

There are many counts of this clonotype. The rearrangement uses TRBV24-1 and TRBJ2-2; D is possibly TRBD1 (6 bases). CDR3 length equals 15 residues. CDR1 and CDR2 from the germline V gene are KGHDR and SFDVKD. Deletions cut 3 bases from V and 4 bases from J, with 11 bases between. CDR3 coding DNA: TGTGCCACCAGTGATAGACAGGCCTTCACCGGGGAGCTGTTTTTT. Its protein is CATSDRQAFTGELFF.

This clonotype was seen a handful of times. This chain links TRBV6-1 with TRBJ2-7; 7 bases line up with TRBD2. Looked up from germline, CDR1 is MNHNS and CDR2 is SASEGT. With 8 bases clipped from V and 0 bases from J, the junction kept 10 bases outside the gene matches. The CDR3 length is 15 residues. The CDR3 reads CASLPSSGGSYEQYF. In DNA form, the CDR3 reads TGTGCCAGCCTACCTTCTAGCGGCGGCTCCTACGAGCAGTACTTC.

This clonotype was seen more than once but under ten times. The rearrangement links TRBV6-1 to TRBJ2-7; D might be TRBD2 (6 bases). This CDR3 is built from 16 residues. Trimming pared 7 bases from V and 0 bases from J, leaving 19 bases between. The germline CDR1 and CDR2 sequences are MNHNS and SASEGT. CDR3 residues: CASTGTAFSYSYEQYF. CDR3 bases: TGTGCCAGCACCGGGACTGCATTTTCTTACTCCTACGAGCAGTACTTC.

This clonotype was picked up many times. The chain employs TRBV7-2 and TRBJ2-7; 8 bases line up with TRBD2. The V and J ends lost 2 bases and 6 bases, in that order; junction bases with no gene match: 6. The CDR3 loop spans 14 amino acids. The germline V gene encodes CDR1 SGHTA and CDR2 FQGNSA. This CDR3 reads CASSLTPGLGEQYF. DNA of the CDR3: TGTGCCAGCAGCTTAACTCCGGGACTAGGCGAGCAGTACTTC.

J is TRBJ1-2 and V is TRBV3-1; maybe TRBD1 (6 bases). Trimming took 7 bases from V and 3 from J, leaving 12 bases between them. The CDR3 covers 13 residues. The germline V gene has CDR1 LGHDT and CDR2 YNNKEL (reference sequence). The DNA for the CDR3 is TGTGCCAGCACCCTCGGACAGCACTATGGCTACACCTTC. It translates to CASTLGQHYGYTF.

This clonotype was counted a few times. The chain links TRBV5-4 to TRBJ2-3; TRBD1 aligns across 8 bases. CDR1 and CDR2 (germline): SGHNT, YYREEE (reference sequence). The CDR3 has 16 residues. J was trimmed by 5 bases and V by 4 bases; bases with no gene match: 12. CDR3 residues: CASSPGDRGLGDTQYF. The CDR3 DNA sequence: TGTGCCAGCAGCCCGGGAGACAGGGGCTTAGGAGATACGCAGTATTTT.

This clonotype was recorded a few times. The CDR3 region is CASSLGTSGISYEQYF. As DNA, the CDR3 is TGTGCCAGCAGCCTCGGGACTAGCGGTATCTCCTACGAGCAGTACTTC. V and J are TRBV7-9 and TRBJ2-7; 11 bases agree with TRBD2. CDR1 and CDR2 (germline): SEHNR, FQNEAQ (reference sequence). The CDR3 has 16 amino acids. V trimming: 5 bases; J trimming: 0 bases; junction bases outside the gene matches: 6.

This clonotype was counted a few times. The V and J genes are TRBV20-1 and TRBJ2-1; D unresolved. The V and J ends lost 5 bases and 0 bases respectively, with 20 bases between them. The CDR3 loop spans 17 amino acids. Germline V gene lookup returns CDR1 DFQATT and CDR2 SNEGSKA (reference sequence). The chain's CDR3 is CSASLKRRVPSYNEQFF. The CDR3 DNA reads as TGCAGTGCTTCTTTAAAAAGGAGAGTACCCTCCTACAATGAGCAGTTCTTC.

This clonotype was seen only a few times. This sequence joins TRBV12-3 or TRBV12-4 and TRBJ1-1; possibly TRBD1 for D (5 bases). This CDR3 has 13 amino acids. The V end was cut by 3 bases, the J end by 10 bases, with 15 bases between. DNA of the CDR3: TGTGCCAGCAGTTTCGGGGGAAACGGGCTAGCTTTCTTT. It encodes CASSFGGNGLAFF.

The genes are TRBV28 and TRBJ2-1; 8 nucleotides match TRBD1. Per germline, CDR1 MDHEN and CDR2 SYDVKM. Germline trimming cut 9 bases from V and 4 bases from J; bases unmatched to any gene: 8. This CDR3 comprises 14 residues. The CDR3 is CARTWTGLYNEQFF. CDR3 nucleotide sequence: TGTGCCAGGACATGGACAGGGCTATACAATGAGCAGTTCTTC.